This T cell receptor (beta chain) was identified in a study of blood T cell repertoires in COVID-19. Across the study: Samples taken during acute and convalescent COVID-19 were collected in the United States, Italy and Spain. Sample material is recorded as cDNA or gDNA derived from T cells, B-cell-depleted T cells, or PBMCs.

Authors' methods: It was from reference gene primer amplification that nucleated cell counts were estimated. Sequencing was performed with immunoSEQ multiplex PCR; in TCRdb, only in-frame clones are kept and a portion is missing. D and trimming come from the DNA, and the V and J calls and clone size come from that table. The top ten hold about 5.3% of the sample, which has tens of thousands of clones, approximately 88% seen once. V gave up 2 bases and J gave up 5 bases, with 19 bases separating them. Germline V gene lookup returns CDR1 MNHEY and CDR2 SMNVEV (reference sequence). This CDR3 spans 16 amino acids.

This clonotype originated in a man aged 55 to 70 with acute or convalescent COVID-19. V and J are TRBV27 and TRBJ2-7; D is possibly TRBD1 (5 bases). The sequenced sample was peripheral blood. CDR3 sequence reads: CASSLELGRVFDEQYF. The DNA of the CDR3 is TGTGCCAGCAGTTTAGAGTTAGGCAGGGTGTTCGACGAGCAGTACTTC.